One and the same sample provided the 21 T cell receptor beta chains below, sequenced in a study of vaccination effects on CD4 cells after COVID-19. Libraries were prepared by immunoSEQ multiplex PCR; TCRdb keeps only in-frame clonotypes and omits some of them. The data show tens of thousands of clones, around 79% seen once. No antigen has been identified for these receptors. Expansion of antigen-specific CD4+ T cells with viral peptide pools was carried out by the ViraFEST assay before sequencing. Culture proceeded for nine to ten days, and CD4+ T cells were then isolated. Vaccine recipients, nucleocapsid antibody negative, had no prior SARS-CoV-2 infection. Material: CD4+ T cells from PBMCs cultured with HCoV-NL63 spike peptides, obtained before COVID-19 vaccination. The receptor set was obtained from a human donor who received a COVID-19 vaccine.

The V and J genes are TRBV3-1 (or the pseudogene TRBV3-2) and TRBJ1-4; 9 bases line up with TRBD1. This CDR3 comprises 15 residues. J was trimmed by 5 bases and V by 4 bases; bases with no gene match: 5. CDR1 is LGHDT and CDR2 is YNNKEL in the germline V gene (reference sequence). The DNA of the CDR3 is TGTGCCAGCAGCCCTACAGGGGGCCTGAATGAAAAACTGTTTTTT. Its protein is CASSPTGGLNEKLFF.

The rearrangement uses TRBV28 and TRBJ2-1; D is unclear. Trimming cost V 2 bases and J 10 bases, with 15 bases left between them. CDR1 is MDHEN, CDR2 SYDVKM, per germline. This CDR3 comprises 14 residues. CDR3 protein: CASSLRDPWKEQFF. The CDR3 DNA reads TGTGCCAGCAGTTTAAGGGATCCCTGGAAGGAGCAGTTCTTC.

V is TRBV9 and J is TRBJ1-4; D uncertain. CDR1 SGDLS and CDR2 YYNGEE come from the germline V gene. Trimming left V 4 bases short and J 0 bases short, with 10 bases between. This CDR3 has 15 residues. CDR3 amino acids: CASSTGRATNEKLFF. The CDR3 region has the DNA TGTGCCAGCAGCACCGGACGGGCAACTAATGAAAAACTGTTTTTT.

The chain employs TRBV19 and TRBJ1-2; 7 nucleotides agree with TRBD1. Germline CDR1 LNHDA, CDR2 SQIVND (reference sequence). The CDR3 totals 15 residues. V lost 9 bases to trimming and J lost 4 bases; unmatched junction nucleotides: 14. CDR3 residues: CASTDRRTGVYGYTF. The CDR3 bases are TGTGCCAGCACCGATCGCCGGACAGGTGTCTATGGCTACACCTTC.

The chain couples TRBV7-2 to TRBJ2-1, with D unresolved. Germline assignment: CDR1 SGHTA and CDR2 FQGNSA. The ends were cut back, 5 bases at V and 4 bases at J, with 12 bases in the middle. The CDR3 has 14 residues. This CDR3 reads CASSDWGNYNEQFF. The CDR3 coding sequence is TGTGCCAGCAGCGACTGGGGAAATTACAATGAGCAGTTCTTC. Based on the CDR3 plus reference TRBV7-2 and TRBJ2-1, the full variable domain is GAGVSQSPSNKVTEKGKDVELRCDPISGHTALYWYRQSLGQGLEFLIYFQGNSAPDKSGLPSDRFSAERTGGSVSTLTIQRTQQEDSAVYLCASSDWGNYNEQFFGPGTRLTVL.

CDR3 coding DNA: TGCGCCAGCAGCCAAGCTGCGGGGGCGCCTTTGAACACCGGGGAGCTGTTTTTT. Protein: CASSQAAGAPLNTGELFF. The chain recombines TRBV4-3 with TRBJ2-2; tentatively, D is TRBD2 (7 bases). Germline values: CDR1 LGHNA, CDR2 YSLEER. The CDR3 spans 18 residues. Trimming took 1 base from V and 1 from J, leaving 16 bases between them.

The chain is built from TRBV7-3 and TRBJ1-6; tentative D call: TRBD1 (5 bases). V lost 0 bases and J 9 bases, leaving 15 bases between the germline ends. CDR1 SGHTA and CDR2 FQGTGA come from the germline V gene. The CDR3 has 16 amino acids. The CDR3 coding sequence is TGTGCCAGCAGCTTAACTAGGGGAGCTGATGCTTCACCCCTCCACTTT. Translating it yields CASSLTRGADASPLHF.

The rearrangement uses TRBV9 and TRBJ2-5; TRBD2 matches 13 bases. The CDR3 totals 14 residues. Per the germline V gene, CDR1 is SGDLS and CDR2 is YYNGEE. V was pared by 3 bases and J by 5 bases, with 1 base of the junction left unmatched. CDR3 DNA: TGTGCCAGCAGCGAGGGACTAGCGGGGGAGACCCAGTACTTC. This codes for CASSEGLAGETQYF.

A single count supports this clone. V and J are TRBV19 and TRBJ1-2; D possibly corresponds to TRBD1 (5 bases). The V end lost 5 bases, the J end lost 1 base, and 11 bases lay between the germline ends. This CDR3 has 14 residues. The germline CDR1 and CDR2 sequences are LNHDA and SQIVND (reference sequence). The CDR3 DNA reads TGTGCCAGTAGTCTTCTGGGACTTAACTATGGCTACACCTTC. Amino acid sequence: CASSLLGLNYGYTF.

The gene calls are TRBV6-1 and TRBJ2-5; possibly TRBD1 or TRBD2 for D (6 bases each). This CDR3 contains 20 residues. Germline values: CDR1 MNHNS, CDR2 SASEGT. Trimming took off 0 bases at V and 5 bases at J, with 28 bases between the two ends. CDR3 region: CASSEAGTWGATILGETQYF. DNA for the CDR3: TGTGCCAGCAGTGAAGCAGGGACTTGGGGGGCCACAATATTGGGGGAGACCCAGTACTTC.

This chain joins TRBV2 and TRBJ2-1; the D gene is possibly TRBD2 (5 bases). The CDR3 extends over 15 amino acids. Germline values: CDR1 SNHLY, CDR2 FYNNEI. The V end lost 8 bases, the J end lost 9 bases, and 23 bases lay between the germline ends. The DNA for the CDR3 is TGTGCCAGCGGACGAGAGGGCTCTGCATTGTCTGAGCAGTTCTTC. Translation: CASGREGSALSEQFF.

V is TRBV2 and J is TRBJ1-3, with TRBD1 identical over 10 bases. Per the germline V gene, CDR1 is SNHLY and CDR2 is FYNNEI. The CDR3 has 15 residues. J gave up 15 bases and V 5 bases, and 16 bases lay outside the gene matches. This CDR3 is CASSRDRGSFLVEYF. CDR3 in DNA: TGTGCCAGCAGTCGGGACAGGGGATCATTTCTAGTAGAATATTTT.

The chain carries TRBV4-1 and TRBJ1-1; D is undetermined. Trimming pared 6 bases from V and 1 base from J, leaving 9 bases between. This CDR3 contains 13 residues. The V gene's germline CDR1 is MGHRA and CDR2 YSYEKL. The CDR3 region has the DNA TGCGCCAGCAGGCGGACGGAGAACACTGAAGCTTTCTTT. The encoded protein is CASRRTENTEAFF.

The chain uses TRBV5-1 and TRBJ1-1; no clear D. This CDR3 comprises 14 residues. Germline V gives CDR1 SGHRS, CDR2 YFSETQ. The V gene lost 2 bases and the J gene lost 2 bases, with 10 bases spanning the gap. The CDR3 DNA reads as TGCGCCAGCAGCTTTCAGGACGGTAACACTGAAGCTTTCTTT. It codes for CASSFQDGNTEAFF.

In its sample, this clone was seen a few times. V usage is TRBV4-1 and J usage is TRBJ1-1; no clear D. The CDR3 runs to 12 residues. The V gene lost 5 bases and the J gene lost 4 bases, with 8 bases spanning the gap. The V gene's germline CDR1 is MGHRA and CDR2 YSYEKL. This CDR3 reads CASSLVGTEAFF. The CDR3 region has the DNA TGCGCCAGCAGCTTGGTGGGCACTGAAGCTTTCTTT.

This chain connects TRBV28 to TRBJ1-5, with 7 nucleotides matching TRBD1. Trimming removed 1 base from V and 1 base from J; junction bases left unmatched: 7. The CDR3 covers 17 residues. Germline assignment: CDR1 MDHEN and CDR2 SYDVKM. DNA of the CDR3: TGTGCCAGCAGTTTATCGGGACAGAAGATAAGCAATCAGCCCCAGCATTTT. This translates into CASSLSGQKISNQPQHF.

This rearrangement joins TRBV5-8 to TRBJ2-1, with 7 bases fitting TRBD1. V shed 1 base and J 7 bases; nucleotides not matched to a gene: 14. This CDR3 comprises 17 residues. Germline CDR1 and CDR2: SGHTS and YDEGEE. CDR3 nucleotide sequence: TGTGCCAGCAGCTTGAACAGGGGCCCTACCTCGAGAAATGAGCAGTTCTTC. Protein product: CASSLNRGPTSRNEQFF.

V and J are TRBV2 and TRBJ1-1, with unresolved D. Germline V gives CDR1 SNHLY, CDR2 FYNNEI. The CDR3 sequence is 13 residues long. Trimming cost V 5 bases and J 5 bases, with 12 bases left between them. CDR3: CASSTGRGTEAFF. CDR3 coding DNA: TGTGCCAGCAGTACTGGACGGGGAACTGAAGCTTTCTTT.

CDR3 bases: TGTGCCTGGAGTTCGGGACAGGGAAGAAACACCATATATTTT. Encoded protein: CAWSSGQGRNTIYF. The V gene is TRBV30, the J gene TRBJ1-3, with 9 bases fitting TRBD1. The CDR3 is made up of 14 amino acids. Germline trimming cut 2 bases from V and 5 bases from J; bases unmatched to any gene: 4. CDR1 and CDR2 from the germline V gene are GTSNPN and SVGIG (reference sequence).

The chain uses TRBV9 and TRBJ1-6; D unresolved. Germline CDR1 is SGDLS and CDR2 is YYNGEE. This CDR3 comprises 17 residues. Trimming shortened V by 4 bases and J by 0 bases, and 14 bases separated the two germline ends. The chain's CDR3 is CASSPYPQSSYNSPLHF. The CDR3 DNA follows: TGTGCCAGCAGCCCATATCCTCAGAGCTCCTATAATTCACCCCTCCACTTT. Full variable domain (remainder filled in from reference TRBV9 and TRBJ1-6): DSGVTQTPKHLITATGQRVTLRCSPRSGDLSVYWYQQSLDQGLQFLIQYYNGEERAKGNILERFSAQQFPDLHSELNLSSLELGDSALYFCASSPYPQSSYNSPLHFGNGTRLTVT.

This chain connects TRBV10-2 to TRBJ2-3; no reliable D call. V was trimmed by 6 bases and J by 5 bases, leaving 9 bases between them. The CDR3 consists of 12 residues. Per germline, CDR1 WSHSY and CDR2 SAAADI. CDR3 in amino acids: CASSPIVDTQYF. CDR3 coding DNA: TGCGCCAGCAGCCCGATAGTAGATACGCAGTATTTT.